The TCR beta chain described here comes from a study of blood T cell repertoires in COVID-19. Study background: Sites across the United States, Italy and Spain contributed samples from acute and convalescent COVID-19.

Some clones are missing from TCRdb's copy, which holds only in-frame ones; the method was immunoSEQ multiplex PCR. The data contain 100,000 to 150,000 clones, about four fifths of them singletons. Trimming cost V 5 bases and J 8 bases; bases outside gene matches: 8. Germline CDR1 and CDR2: SEHNR and FQNEAQ (reference sequence). This CDR3 contains 15 residues. The table lists this clone with a few counts. Sequenced input: peripheral blood. This clonotype was obtained from a man aged 25 to 45 with COVID-19, enrolled during active disease. The chain is built from TRBV7-9 and TRBJ1-6; 8 bases align to TRBD1. The CDR3 bases are TGTGCCAGCAGCCGTCAGACAGGGGATTATTCACCCCTCCACTTT. Its protein is CASSRQTGDYSPLHF.